This note documents a single T cell receptor beta chain sequence. Its antigen remains unidentified. This entry is derived from a study of PD-1 blockade in classical Hodgkin lymphoma. Every one of the patients relapsed after autologous stem cell transplantation (brentuximab vedotin exposure was variable). This CDR3 has 13 amino acids. The germline gives CDR1 LNHNV, CDR2 YYDKDF (reference sequence). V shed 1 base and J shed 1 base, with 4 bases lying between them. General study points: In CD4+ cells, TCR diversity went up significantly by C4D1, but in CD8+ cells it did not. Nivolumab starters within 1 year of ASCT were excluded.

Profiled with immunoSEQ multiplex PCR; TCRdb holds only in-frame clones, not every one. The table includes around 14,000 clones, just over 85% detected once. The rearrangement joins TRBV15 to TRBJ1-1; D gene uncertain. Source: peripheral blood mononuclear cells (PBMCs), taken at baseline. The origin of this receptor is a human donor with classical Hodgkin lymphoma. The chain's CDR3 is CATSRGENTEAFF. In DNA form, the CDR3 reads TGTGCCACCAGCAGAGGGGAGAACACTGAAGCTTTCTTT.